This T cell receptor beta chain emerged from a study of blood T cell repertoires in COVID-19. This clone was detected once. Per germline, CDR1 LNHDA and CDR2 SQIVND (reference sequence). The CDR3 sequence is 16 residues long. Germline trimming cut 3 bases from V and 1 base from J; bases unmatched to any gene: 7. Produced via immunoSEQ multiplex PCR; TCRdb's table is partial and in-frame only. The sample carries fewer than 350,000 clones, 65% to 90% recorded once. Enrolment of Seattle patients took place during active infection, and they were followed longitudinally. Sequencing used peripheral blood. V gene TRBV19 combines with J gene TRBJ2-5, with 8 bases identical to TRBD2. The sequence was obtained from a woman in her 70s with COVID-19, enrolled during active disease. The CDR3 nucleotides are TGTGCCAGTAGTATGAGGAGCGGGGGCCCCCAAGAGACCCAGTACTTC. Its protein product is CASSMRSGGPQETQYF. Combining the CDR3 with reference TRBV19 and TRBJ2-5 gives the whole variable domain DGGITQSPKYLFRKEGQNVTLSCEQNLNHDAMYWYRQDPGQGLRLIYYSQIVNDFQKGDIAEGYSVSREKKESFPLTVTSAQKNPTAFYLCASSMRSGGPQETQYFGPGTRLLVL.